These 12 T cell receptor beta chains came from one sample sequenced in a study of blood T cells in healthy people across ages. PCR was performed a second time for roughly 7 to 11 cycles using a sample-barcoded 5' primer and a J-beta primer mix. Each CDR3 protein gets one entry after TCRdb re-called the 5' RACE reads with MiXCR. The sample has around 690,000 distinct CDR3 sequences, under 70% seen once. Sequencing used blood. These receptors came from a man aged 55 to 70 in good health.

The chain recombines TRBV6-2 or TRBV6-3 with TRBJ1-5, with D tentatively TRBD1 (5 bases). Looked up from germline, CDR1 is MNHEY and CDR2 is SVGEGT. The CDR3 has 13 amino acids. Trimming removed 2 bases from V and 7 bases from J, with 9 bases in between. This CDR3 reads CASSYPTDQPQHF. The CDR3 region has the DNA TGTGCCAGCAGTTACCCGACAGACCAGCCCCAGCATTTT.

This clonotype was picked up a small number of times. The chain combines TRBV27 with TRBJ2-1; D is possibly TRBD1 or TRBD2 (5 bases each). CDR1 is MNHEY, CDR2 SMNVEV, per germline (reference sequence). This CDR3 comprises 13 residues. Trimming took off 6 bases at V and 8 bases at J, with 14 bases between the two ends. The CDR3 DNA follows: TGTGCCAGCAGAAAACTTCTGGGGGATGAGCAGTTCTTC. Protein sequence: CASRKLLGDEQFF.

The chain combines TRBV5-6 with TRBJ2-1, with 9 bases that match TRBD2. The CDR3 totals 14 residues. Germline V gene lookup returns CDR1 SGHDT and CDR2 YYEEEE. J gave up 9 bases and V 2 bases, and 6 bases lay outside the gene matches. CDR3 DNA sequence: TGTGCCAGCAGCTTCTATTCTAGCGGGGTTGAGCAGTTCTTC. Its translation: CASSFYSSGVEQFF.

This clonotype was seen just once. This chain uses TRBV15 with TRBJ2-1, with D possibly being TRBD1 (6 bases). Trimming stripped 1 base from V and 10 bases from J, with 14 bases between. Germline V gene sequence: CDR1 LNHNV, CDR2 YYDKDF (reference sequence). The CDR3 length is 14 residues. The chain's CDR3 is CATSRATGYHEQFF. In nucleotides, the CDR3 is TGTGCCACCAGCAGAGCCACAGGGTATCACGAGCAGTTCTTC.

This chain links TRBV6-5 with TRBJ2-3; D is perhaps TRBD1 or TRBD2 (5 bases each). CDR3 length: 15 residues. V shed 7 bases and J shed 1 base, with 15 bases lying between them. Germline assignment: CDR1 MNHEY and CDR2 SVGAGI. CDR3 protein: CASIETGPGTDTQYF. The CDR3 DNA reads TGTGCCAGCATTGAAACGGGACCCGGCACAGATACGCAGTATTTT.

For this clonotype: One end of the junction does not line up with germline, which may come from a read error. The gene calls are TRBV6-2 or TRBV6-3 and TRBJ2-1, with a possible D match to TRBD2 (6 bases). Germline V gene lookup returns CDR1 MNHEY and CDR2 SVGEGT. The CDR3 has 17 amino acids. CDR3 in amino acids: CASSYLSGGPTYNEQFF. The CDR3 DNA reads TGTGCCAGCAGCTACTTGTCCGGGGGACCCACCTACAATGAGCAGTTCTTC.

V gene TRBV7-7 combines with J gene TRBJ2-2, with D perhaps TRBD1 (7 bases). This CDR3 contains 15 residues. Trimming pared 5 bases from V and 4 bases from J, leaving 14 bases between. The germline V gene encodes CDR1 SSHAT and CDR2 FNYEAQ (reference sequence). CDR3 sequence reads: CASSAGQPLTGELFF. In nucleotides, the CDR3 is TGTGCCAGCAGCGCGGGACAGCCCCTCACCGGGGAGCTGTTTTTT.

The gene calls are TRBV2 and TRBJ2-1, with TRBD2 as a possible D gene (6 bases). The CDR3 is 15 residues long. CDR1 and CDR2 from the germline V gene are SNHLY and FYNNEI. The ends were cut back, 10 bases at V and 1 base at J, with 17 bases in the middle. Written as DNA, the CDR3 is TGTGCCATCCTCGCCGCGGAGGGATCCTACAATGAGCAGTTCTTC. It codes for CAILAAEGSYNEQFF.

The chain is built from TRBV9 and TRBJ2-5; 11 bases fit TRBD2. Germline assignment: CDR1 SGDLS and CDR2 YYNGEE. This CDR3 has 15 residues. V lost 5 bases, J lost 5 bases, and 8 bases stayed unmatched. As DNA, the CDR3 is TGTGCCAGCAGTGACGGTTGGACTAGCGGGGAGACCCAGTACTTC. This codes for CASSDGWTSGETQYF. The variable domain in full, completed from reference TRBV9 and TRBJ2-5, reads DSGVTQTPKHLITATGQRVTLRCSPRSGDLSVYWYQQSLDQGLQFLIQYYNGEERAKGNILERFSAQQFPDLHSELNLSSLELGDSALYFCASSDGWTSGETQYFGPGTRLLVL.

Concerning this clonotype itself: The final CDR3 position lacks the conserved phenylalanine or tryptophan, pointing to a likely read error. V and J are TRBV6-1 and TRBJ2-5, with TRBD1 as a possible D gene (5 bases). There are 14 residues in the CDR3. CDR1 and CDR2 (germline): MNHNS, SASEGT. Trimming took off 1 base at V and 1 base at J, with 7 bases between the two ends. The CDR3 bases are TGTGCCAGCAGTGAAGGGACAATCCAAGAGACCCAGTACTAC. Its translation: CASSEGTIQETQYY.

This clonotype turned up a few times. The chain couples TRBV29-1 to TRBJ1-1; D ambiguous. Germline CDR1 SQVTM, CDR2 ANQGSEA. The CDR3 length is 13 residues. V was clipped by 5 bases and J by 1 base, with 11 bases between them. CDR3 in amino acids: CSVLRVPNTEAFF. The CDR3 DNA follows: TGCAGCGTTCTCAGAGTGCCGAACACTGAAGCTTTCTTT. Full variable domain (missing parts from reference TRBV29-1 and TRBJ1-1): SAVISQKPSRDICQRGTSLTIQCQVDSQVTMMFWYRQQPGQSLTLIATANQGSEATYESGFVIDKFPISRPNLTFSTLTVSNMSPEDSSIYLCSVLRVPNTEAFFGQGTRLTVV.

The chain recombines TRBV20-1 with TRBJ2-1; D is uncertain. Germline lookup yields CDR1 DFQATT and CDR2 SNEGSKA (reference sequence). The CDR3 totals 14 residues. V was pared by 6 bases and J by 1 base, with 13 bases between. CDR3 coding DNA: TGCAGTGCCACCAGCCAGCGATCCTACAATGAGCAGTTCTTC. Protein: CSATSQRSYNEQFF.